One TCR beta chain is described in this entry. What it recognizes is unknown. Trimming took off 7 bases at V and 8 bases at J, with 11 bases between the two ends. This CDR3 spans 12 amino acids. Germline-derived CDR1 and CDR2 are LNHDA and SQIVND (reference sequence). Some clones are missing from TCRdb's copy, which holds only in-frame ones; the method was immunoSEQ multiplex PCR. The table shows approximately 2,900 clones, with more than 25% occurring only once. These data originate in a study of T cells in localized non-small cell lung cancer. Study results and limitations: Longer survival (overall) was linked to higher T cell density in blood. Of the top 100 tumor clones, median 57 were in adjacent lung, approximately 30 among its top 100. Sequencing was limited to one tumor region, leaving the possibility of heterogeneity open. Uninvolved adjacent lung had the highest recorded T cell clonality, with tumor below it.

The chain employs TRBV19 and TRBJ2-2, with D unclear. The sequences come from lung tumor tissue, collected before any cancer treatment. The clonotype originates from a man aged 35-69 years with stage I lung adenocarcinoma. The CDR3 bases are TGTGCCAGTAACCCCGGTGGTGGGGAGCTGTTTTTT. Its protein product is CASNPGGGELFF.